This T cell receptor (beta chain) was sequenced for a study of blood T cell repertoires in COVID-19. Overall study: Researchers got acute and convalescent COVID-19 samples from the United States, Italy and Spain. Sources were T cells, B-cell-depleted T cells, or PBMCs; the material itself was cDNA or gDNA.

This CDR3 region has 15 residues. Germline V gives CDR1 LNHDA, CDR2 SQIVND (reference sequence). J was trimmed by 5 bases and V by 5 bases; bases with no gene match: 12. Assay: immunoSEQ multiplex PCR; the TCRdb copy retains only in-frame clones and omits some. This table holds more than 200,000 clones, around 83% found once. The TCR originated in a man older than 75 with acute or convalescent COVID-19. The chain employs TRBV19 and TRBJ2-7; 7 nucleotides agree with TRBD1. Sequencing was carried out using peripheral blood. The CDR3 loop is CASSPLQDRIDEQYF. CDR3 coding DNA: TGTGCCAGTAGTCCCCTCCAGGACAGGATCGACGAGCAGTACTTC.